This T cell receptor beta chain was identified during a study of shared T cell receptors in the human thymus. The table came from immunoSEQ multiplex PCR; TCRdb's copy has only in-frame clones and leaves some out. The sample shows 700,000 to 750,000 clones, 80% to 90% of them seen only once. CDR3 length: 12 amino acids. The ends were cut back, 4 bases at V and 6 bases at J, with 7 bases in the middle. Germline assignment: CDR1 SGHTA and CDR2 FQGNSA. This sample also appeared in a second study, on human thymus T cells. According to that study: Corrective surgery for congenital heart defects was being performed on the healthy Finnish infants who served as donors. Thymic tissue was derived from resections collected during corrective heart surgery. Biased V and J segment usage appeared in thymus and peripheral blood. Related research has reported that thymic repertoires overlap highly among unrelated individuals.

V gene TRBV7-2 combines with J gene TRBJ2-1; D gene ambiguous. The sequence came from a girl in the first two years of life with a congenital heart defect. Sequenced sample: thymocytes. This CDR3 reads CASSSESNEQFF. CDR3 DNA: TGTGCCAGCAGCTCGGAGTCCAATGAGCAGTTCTTC.